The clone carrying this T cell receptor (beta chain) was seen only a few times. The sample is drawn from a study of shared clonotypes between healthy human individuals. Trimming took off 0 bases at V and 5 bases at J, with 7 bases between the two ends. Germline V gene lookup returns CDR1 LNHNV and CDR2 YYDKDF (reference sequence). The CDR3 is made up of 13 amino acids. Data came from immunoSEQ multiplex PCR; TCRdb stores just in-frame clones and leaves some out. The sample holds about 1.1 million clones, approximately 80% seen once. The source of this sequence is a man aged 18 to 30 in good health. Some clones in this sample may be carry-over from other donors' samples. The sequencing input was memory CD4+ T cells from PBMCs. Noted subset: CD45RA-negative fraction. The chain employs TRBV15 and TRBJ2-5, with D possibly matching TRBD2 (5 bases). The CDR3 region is CATSRDQRETQYF. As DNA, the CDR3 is TGTGCCACCAGCAGAGACCAGCGGGAGACCCAGTACTTC.